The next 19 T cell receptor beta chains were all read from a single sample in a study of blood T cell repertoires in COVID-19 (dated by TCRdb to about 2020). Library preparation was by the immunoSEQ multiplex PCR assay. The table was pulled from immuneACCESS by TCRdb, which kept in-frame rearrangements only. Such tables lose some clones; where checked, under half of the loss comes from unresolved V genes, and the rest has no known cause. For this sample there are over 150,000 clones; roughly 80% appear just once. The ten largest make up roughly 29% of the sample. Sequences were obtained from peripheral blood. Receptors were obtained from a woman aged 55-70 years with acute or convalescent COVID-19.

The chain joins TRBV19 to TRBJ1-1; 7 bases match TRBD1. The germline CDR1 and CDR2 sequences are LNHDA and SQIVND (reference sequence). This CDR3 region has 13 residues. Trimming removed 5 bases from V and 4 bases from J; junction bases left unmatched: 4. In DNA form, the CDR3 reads TGTGCCAGTAGTGTAACAGGGGCCACTGAAGCTTTCTTT. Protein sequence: CASSVTGATEAFF. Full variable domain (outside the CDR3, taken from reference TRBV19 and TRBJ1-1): DGGITQSPKYLFRKEGQNVTLSCEQNLNHDAMYWYRQDPGQGLRLIYYSQIVNDFQKGDIAEGYSVSREKKESFPLTVTSAQKNPTAFYLCASSVTGATEAFFGQGTRLTVV.

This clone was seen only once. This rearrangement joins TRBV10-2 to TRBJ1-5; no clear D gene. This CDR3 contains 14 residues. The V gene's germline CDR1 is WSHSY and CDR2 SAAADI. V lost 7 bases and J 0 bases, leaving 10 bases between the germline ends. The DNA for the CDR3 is TGCGCCAGCACTGGGCCGAATAGCAATCAGCCCCAGCATTTT. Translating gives CASTGPNSNQPQHF.

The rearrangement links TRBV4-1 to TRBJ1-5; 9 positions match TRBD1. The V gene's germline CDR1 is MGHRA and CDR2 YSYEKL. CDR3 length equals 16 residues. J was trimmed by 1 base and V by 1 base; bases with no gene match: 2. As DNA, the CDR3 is TGCGCCAGCAGCCAAGCCGGGACAGGGAGCAATCAGCCCCAGCATTTT. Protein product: CASSQAGTGSNQPQHF.

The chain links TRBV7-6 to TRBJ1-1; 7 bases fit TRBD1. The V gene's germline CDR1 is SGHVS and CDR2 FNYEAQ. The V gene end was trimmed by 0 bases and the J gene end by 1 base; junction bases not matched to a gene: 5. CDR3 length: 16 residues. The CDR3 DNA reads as TGTGCCAGCAGCTTAGCTGGCGGACAGGCGAACACTGAAGCTTTCTTT. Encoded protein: CASSLAGGQANTEAFF.

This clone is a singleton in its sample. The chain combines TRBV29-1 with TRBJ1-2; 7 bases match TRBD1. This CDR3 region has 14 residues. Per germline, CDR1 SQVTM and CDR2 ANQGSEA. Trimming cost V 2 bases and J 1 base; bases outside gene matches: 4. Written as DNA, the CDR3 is TGCAGCGTTGAAAAGGGGGCAGTTAACTATGGCTACACCTTC. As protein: CSVEKGAVNYGYTF.

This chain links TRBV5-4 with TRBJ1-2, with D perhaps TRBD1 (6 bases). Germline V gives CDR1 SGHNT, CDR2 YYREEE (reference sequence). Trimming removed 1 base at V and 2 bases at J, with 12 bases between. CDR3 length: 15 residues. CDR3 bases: TGTGCCAGCAGCTTGTTAAACAGGGTAAACTATGGCTACACCTTC. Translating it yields CASSLLNRVNYGYTF.

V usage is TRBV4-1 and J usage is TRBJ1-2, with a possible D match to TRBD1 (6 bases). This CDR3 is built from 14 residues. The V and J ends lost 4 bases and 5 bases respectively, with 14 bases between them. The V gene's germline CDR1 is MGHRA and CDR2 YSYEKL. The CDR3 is CASSPRQVLYGYTF. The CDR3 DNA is TGCGCCAGCAGCCCTAGACAGGTGCTTTATGGCTACACCTTC.

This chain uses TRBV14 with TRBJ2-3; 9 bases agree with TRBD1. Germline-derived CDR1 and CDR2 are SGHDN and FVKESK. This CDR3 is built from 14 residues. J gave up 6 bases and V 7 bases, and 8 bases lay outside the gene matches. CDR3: CASNGQGRVDTQYF. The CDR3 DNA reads TGTGCCAGCAACGGACAGGGGCGGGTGGATACGCAGTATTTT.

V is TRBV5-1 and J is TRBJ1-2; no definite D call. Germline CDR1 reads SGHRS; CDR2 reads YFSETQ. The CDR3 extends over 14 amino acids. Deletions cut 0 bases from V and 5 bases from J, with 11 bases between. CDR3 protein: CASSLGAGRYGYTF. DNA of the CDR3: TGCGCCAGCAGCTTGGGGGCAGGTAGATATGGCTACACCTTC.

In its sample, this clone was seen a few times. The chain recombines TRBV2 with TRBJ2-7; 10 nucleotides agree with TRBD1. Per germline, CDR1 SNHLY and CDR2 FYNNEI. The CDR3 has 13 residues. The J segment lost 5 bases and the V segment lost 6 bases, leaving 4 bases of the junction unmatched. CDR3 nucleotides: TGTGCCAGCAGGGGACAGGGGAGCGACGAGCAGTACTTC. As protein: CASRGQGSDEQYF.

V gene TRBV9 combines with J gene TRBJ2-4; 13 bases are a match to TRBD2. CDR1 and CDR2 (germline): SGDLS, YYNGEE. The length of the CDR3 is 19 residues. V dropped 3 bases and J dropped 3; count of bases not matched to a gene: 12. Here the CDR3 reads CASSGKTSGGTLSKNIQYF. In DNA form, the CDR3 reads TGTGCCAGCAGCGGCAAGACTAGCGGGGGGACCTTGAGCAAAAACATTCAGTACTTC.

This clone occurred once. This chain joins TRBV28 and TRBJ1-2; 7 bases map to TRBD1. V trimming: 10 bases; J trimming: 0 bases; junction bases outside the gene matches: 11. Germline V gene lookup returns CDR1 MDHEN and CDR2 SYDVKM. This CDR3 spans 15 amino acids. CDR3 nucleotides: TGTGCCATCTGGACAGGAGGCAGAGCTAACTATGGCTACACCTTC. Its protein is CAIWTGGRANYGYTF.

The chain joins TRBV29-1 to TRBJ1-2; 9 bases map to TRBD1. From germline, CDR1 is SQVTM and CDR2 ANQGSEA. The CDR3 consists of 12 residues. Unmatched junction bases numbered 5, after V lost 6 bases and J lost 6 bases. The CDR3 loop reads CSVETGGNGYTF. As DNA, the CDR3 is TGCAGCGTGGAGACAGGGGGGAATGGCTACACCTTC.

The CDR3 loop is CATKTDRVKRTLHF. Written as DNA, the CDR3 is TGTGCCACCAAGACGGACAGGGTGAAGAGGACCCTCCACTTT. J is TRBJ1-6 and V is TRBV7-2; 8 nucleotides match TRBD1. V was clipped by 10 bases and J by 14 bases; unmatched bases: 16. Germline lookup yields CDR1 SGHTA and CDR2 FQGNSA. The CDR3 runs 14 residues.

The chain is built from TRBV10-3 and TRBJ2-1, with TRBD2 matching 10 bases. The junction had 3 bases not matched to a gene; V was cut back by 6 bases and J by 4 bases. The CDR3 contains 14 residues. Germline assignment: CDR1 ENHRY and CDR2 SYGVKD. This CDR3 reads CAIRLAGRYNEQFF. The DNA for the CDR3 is TGTGCCATCAGACTAGCGGGGCGGTACAATGAGCAGTTCTTC.

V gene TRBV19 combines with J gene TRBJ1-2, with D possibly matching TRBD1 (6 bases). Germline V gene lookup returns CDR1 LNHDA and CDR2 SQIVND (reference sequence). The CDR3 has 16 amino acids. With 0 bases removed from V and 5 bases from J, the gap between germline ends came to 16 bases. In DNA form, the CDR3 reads TGTGCCAGTAGTATAGATCTTCCGGCAGGGGCATATGGCTACACCTTC. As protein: CASSIDLPAGAYGYTF. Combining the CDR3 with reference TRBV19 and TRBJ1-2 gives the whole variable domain DGGITQSPKYLFRKEGQNVTLSCEQNLNHDAMYWYRQDPGQGLRLIYYSQIVNDFQKGDIAEGYSVSREKKESFPLTVTSAQKNPTAFYLCASSIDLPAGAYGYTFGSGTRLTVV.

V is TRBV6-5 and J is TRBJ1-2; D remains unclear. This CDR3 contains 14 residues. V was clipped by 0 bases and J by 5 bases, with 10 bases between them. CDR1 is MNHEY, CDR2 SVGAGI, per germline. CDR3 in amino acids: CASSYSRAGYGYTF. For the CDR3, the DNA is TGTGCCAGCAGTTACTCGAGGGCGGGGTATGGCTACACCTTC.

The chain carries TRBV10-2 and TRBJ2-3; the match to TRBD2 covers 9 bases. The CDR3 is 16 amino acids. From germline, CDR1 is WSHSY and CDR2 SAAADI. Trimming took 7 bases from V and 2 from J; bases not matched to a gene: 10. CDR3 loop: CASIENSGGITDTQYF. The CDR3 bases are TGCGCCAGCATCGAAAACAGCGGGGGGATCACAGATACGCAGTATTTT.

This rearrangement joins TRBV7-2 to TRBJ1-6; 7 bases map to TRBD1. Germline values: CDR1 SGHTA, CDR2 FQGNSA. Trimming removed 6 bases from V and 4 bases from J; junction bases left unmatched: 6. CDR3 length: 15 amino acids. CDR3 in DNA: TGTGCCAGCAGGACGCAGGGGGTGTATAATTCACCCCTCCACTTT. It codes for CASRTQGVYNSPLHF. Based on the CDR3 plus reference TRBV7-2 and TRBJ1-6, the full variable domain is GAGVSQSPSNKVTEKGKDVELRCDPISGHTALYWYRQSLGQGLEFLIYFQGNSAPDKSGLPSDRFSAERTGGSVSTLTIQRTQQEDSAVYLCASRTQGVYNSPLHFGNGTRLTVT.